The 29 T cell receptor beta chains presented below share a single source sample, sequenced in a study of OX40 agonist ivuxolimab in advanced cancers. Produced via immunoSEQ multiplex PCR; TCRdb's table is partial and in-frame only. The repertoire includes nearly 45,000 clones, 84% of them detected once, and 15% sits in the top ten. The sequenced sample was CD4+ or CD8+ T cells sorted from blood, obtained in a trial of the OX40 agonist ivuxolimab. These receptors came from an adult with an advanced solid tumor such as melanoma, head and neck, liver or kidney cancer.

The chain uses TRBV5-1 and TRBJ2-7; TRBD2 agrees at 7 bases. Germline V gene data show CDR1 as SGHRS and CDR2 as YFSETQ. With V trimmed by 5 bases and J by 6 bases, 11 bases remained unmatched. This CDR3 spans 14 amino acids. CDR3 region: CASRRGSGPPEQYF. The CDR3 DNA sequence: TGCGCCAGCAGACGGGGTAGCGGGCCACCCGAGCAGTACTTC.

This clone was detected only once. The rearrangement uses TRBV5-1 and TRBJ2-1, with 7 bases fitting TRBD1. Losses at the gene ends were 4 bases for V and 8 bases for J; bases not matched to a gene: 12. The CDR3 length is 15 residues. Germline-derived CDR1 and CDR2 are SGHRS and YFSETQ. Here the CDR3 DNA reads TGCGCCAGCAGCAACCCGGGACAGCCCCCCTATGAGCAGTTCTTC. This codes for CASSNPGQPPYEQFF.

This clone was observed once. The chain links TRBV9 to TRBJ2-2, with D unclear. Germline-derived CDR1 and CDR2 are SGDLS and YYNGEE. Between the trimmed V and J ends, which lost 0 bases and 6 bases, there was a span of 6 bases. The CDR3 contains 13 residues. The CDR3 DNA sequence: TGTGCCAGCAGCGTAGATCCTTCCGGGGAGCTGTTTTTT. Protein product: CASSVDPSGELFF. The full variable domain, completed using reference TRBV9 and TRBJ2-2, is DSGVTQTPKHLITATGQRVTLRCSPRSGDLSVYWYQQSLDQGLQFLIQYYNGEERAKGNILERFSAQQFPDLHSELNLSSLELGDSALYFCASSVDPSGELFFGEGSRLTVL.

In DNA form, the CDR3 reads TGTGCCACCACGCAGGCCTACGAGCAGTACTTC. Amino acids: CATTQAYEQYF. The genes are TRBV5-5 and TRBJ2-7; D is ambiguous. Trimming stripped 9 bases from V and 2 bases from J, with 9 bases between. Germline V gene lookup returns CDR1 SGHKS and CDR2 YYEKEE (reference sequence). The CDR3 has 11 amino acids.

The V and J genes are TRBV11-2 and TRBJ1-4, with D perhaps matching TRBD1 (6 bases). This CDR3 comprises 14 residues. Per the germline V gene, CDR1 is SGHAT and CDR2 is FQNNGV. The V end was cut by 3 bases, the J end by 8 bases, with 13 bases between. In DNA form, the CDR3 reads TGTGCCAGCAGCTTTGCAGGGGCGGGAGAAAAACTGTTTTTT. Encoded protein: CASSFAGAGEKLFF.

CDR3 in DNA: TGTGCCGATAACGGCGGGGGGGCCGGTAGCACAGATACGCAGTATTTT. Amino acid sequence: CADNGGGAGSTDTQYF. J is TRBJ2-3 and V is TRBV2; 9 nucleotides agree with TRBD2. In germline, CDR1 is SNHLY, CDR2 FYNNEI. Trimming removed 11 bases from V and 0 bases from J; junction bases left unmatched: 12. This CDR3 is 16 amino acids long.

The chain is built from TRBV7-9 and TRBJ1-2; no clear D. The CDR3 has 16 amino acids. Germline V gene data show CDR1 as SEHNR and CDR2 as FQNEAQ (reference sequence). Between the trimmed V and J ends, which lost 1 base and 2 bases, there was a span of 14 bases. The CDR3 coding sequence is TGTGCCAGCAGCTTAGAGGGCCAGTCTTACAACTATGGCTACACCTTC. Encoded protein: CASSLEGQSYNYGYTF.

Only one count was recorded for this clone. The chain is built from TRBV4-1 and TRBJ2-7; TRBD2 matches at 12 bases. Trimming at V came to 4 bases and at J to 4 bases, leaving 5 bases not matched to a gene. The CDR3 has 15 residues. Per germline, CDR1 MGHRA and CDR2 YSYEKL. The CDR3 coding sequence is TGCGCCAGCAGCCCTTCTAGCGGGGGGGCATACGAGCAGTACTTC. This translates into CASSPSSGGAYEQYF.

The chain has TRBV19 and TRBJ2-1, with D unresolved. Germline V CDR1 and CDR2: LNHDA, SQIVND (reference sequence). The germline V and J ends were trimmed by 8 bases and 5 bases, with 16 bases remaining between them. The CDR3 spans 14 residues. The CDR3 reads CASVEELNHNEQFF. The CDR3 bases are TGTGCCAGTGTAGAAGAGTTAAATCACAATGAGCAGTTCTTC.

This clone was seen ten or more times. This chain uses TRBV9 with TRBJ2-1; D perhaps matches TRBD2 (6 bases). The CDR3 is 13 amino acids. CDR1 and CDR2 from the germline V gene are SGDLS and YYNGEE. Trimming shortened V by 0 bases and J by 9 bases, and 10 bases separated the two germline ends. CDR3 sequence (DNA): TGTGCCAGCAGCGTAGGCGGCGGGACTGAGCAGTTCTTC. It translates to CASSVGGGTEQFF.

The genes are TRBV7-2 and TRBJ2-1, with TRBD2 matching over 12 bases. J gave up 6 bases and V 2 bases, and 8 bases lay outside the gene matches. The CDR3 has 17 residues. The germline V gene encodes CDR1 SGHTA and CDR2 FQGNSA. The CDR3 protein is CASSLRLAGAPINEQFF. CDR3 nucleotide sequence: TGTGCCAGCAGCTTAAGACTAGCGGGGGCCCCTATCAATGAGCAGTTCTTC.

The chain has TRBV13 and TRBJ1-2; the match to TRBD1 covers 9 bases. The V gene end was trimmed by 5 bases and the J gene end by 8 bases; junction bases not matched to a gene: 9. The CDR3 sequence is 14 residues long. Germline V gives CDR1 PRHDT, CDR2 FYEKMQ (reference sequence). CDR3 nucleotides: TGTGCCAGCAGCATGGACAGGGGCCAGGGGGGCTACACCTTC. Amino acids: CASSMDRGQGGYTF.

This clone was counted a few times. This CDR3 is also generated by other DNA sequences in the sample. CDR3 nucleotides: TGTGCCAGCAGTGTCGGACAGGGGCCTAACTATGGCTACACCTTC. Translation: CASSVGQGPNYGYTF. This chain uses TRBV6-1 with TRBJ1-2; 9 nucleotides align to TRBD1. The trim removed 4 bases at V and 0 bases at J, leaving 3 bases unmatched. The CDR3 is 15 amino acids. CDR1 and CDR2 from the germline V gene are MNHNS and SASEGT.

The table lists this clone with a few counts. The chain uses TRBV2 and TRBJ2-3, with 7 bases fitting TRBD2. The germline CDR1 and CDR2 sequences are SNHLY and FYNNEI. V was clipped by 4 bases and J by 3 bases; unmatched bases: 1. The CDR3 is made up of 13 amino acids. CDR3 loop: CASSGGSTDTQYF. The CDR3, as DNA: TGTGCCAGCAGTGGCGGGAGTACAGATACGCAGTATTTT.

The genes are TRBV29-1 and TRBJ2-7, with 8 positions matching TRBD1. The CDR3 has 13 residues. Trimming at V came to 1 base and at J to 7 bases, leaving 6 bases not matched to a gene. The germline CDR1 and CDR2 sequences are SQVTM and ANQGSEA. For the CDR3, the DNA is TGCAGCGTTGAAGGACAGGGGACGGTTGAGCAGTACTTC. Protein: CSVEGQGTVEQYF.

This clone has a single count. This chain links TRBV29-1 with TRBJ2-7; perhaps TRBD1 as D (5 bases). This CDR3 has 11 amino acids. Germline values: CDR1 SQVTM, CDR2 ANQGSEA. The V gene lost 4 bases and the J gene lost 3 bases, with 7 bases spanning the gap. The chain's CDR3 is CSVVDSYEQYF. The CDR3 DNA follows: TGCAGCGTTGTTGACAGCTACGAGCAGTACTTC.

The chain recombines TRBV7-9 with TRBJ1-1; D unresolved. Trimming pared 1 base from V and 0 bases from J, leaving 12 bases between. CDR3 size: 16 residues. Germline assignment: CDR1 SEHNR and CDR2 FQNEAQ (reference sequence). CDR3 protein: CASSLVLGFMNTEAFF. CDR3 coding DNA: TGTGCCAGCAGCTTAGTTCTTGGGTTCATGAACACTGAAGCTTTCTTT.

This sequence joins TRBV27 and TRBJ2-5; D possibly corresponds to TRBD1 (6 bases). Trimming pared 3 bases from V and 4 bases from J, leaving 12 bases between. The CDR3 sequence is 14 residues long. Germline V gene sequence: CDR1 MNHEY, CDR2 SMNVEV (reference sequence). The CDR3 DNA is TGTGCCAGCAGTTTCCTCAGGGGCGGAGAGACCCAGTACTTC. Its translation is CASSFLRGGETQYF.

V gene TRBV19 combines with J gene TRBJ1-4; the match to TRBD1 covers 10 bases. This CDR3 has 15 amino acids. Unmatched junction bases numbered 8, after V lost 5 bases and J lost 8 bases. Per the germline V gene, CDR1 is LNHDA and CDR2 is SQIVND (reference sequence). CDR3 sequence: CASSPRGQGQEKLFF. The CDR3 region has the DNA TGTGCCAGTAGTCCCCGGGGACAGGGGCAGGAAAAACTGTTTTTT.

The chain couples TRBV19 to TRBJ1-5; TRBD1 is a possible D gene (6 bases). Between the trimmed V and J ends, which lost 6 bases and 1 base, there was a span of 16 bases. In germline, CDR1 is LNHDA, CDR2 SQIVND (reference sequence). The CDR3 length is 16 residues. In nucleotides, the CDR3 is TGTGCCAGTAGGCCTGGGGGGGGCGCGAGCAATCAGCCCCAGCATTTT. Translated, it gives CASRPGGGASNQPQHF.

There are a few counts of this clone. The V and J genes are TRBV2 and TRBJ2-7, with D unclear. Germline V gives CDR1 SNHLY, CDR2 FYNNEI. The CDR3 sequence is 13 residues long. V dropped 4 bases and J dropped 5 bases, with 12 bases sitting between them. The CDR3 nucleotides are TGTGCCAGCAGTGGCCAGGCAGTGGACGAGCAGTACTTC. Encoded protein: CASSGQAVDEQYF.

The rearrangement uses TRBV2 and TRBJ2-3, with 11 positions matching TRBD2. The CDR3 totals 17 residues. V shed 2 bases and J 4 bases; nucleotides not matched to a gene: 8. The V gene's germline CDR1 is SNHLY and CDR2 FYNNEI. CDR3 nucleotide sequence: TGTGCCAGCAGTGAAATAGGTAGCGGGAGGGCCCCAGATACGCAGTATTTT. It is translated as CASSEIGSGRAPDTQYF.

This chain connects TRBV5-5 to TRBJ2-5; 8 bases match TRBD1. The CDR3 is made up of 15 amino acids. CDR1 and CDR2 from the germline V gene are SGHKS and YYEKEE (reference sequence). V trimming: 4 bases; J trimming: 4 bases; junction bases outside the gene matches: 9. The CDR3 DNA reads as TGTGCCAGCAGCCCACGAGCCGGGACAGGAGAGACCCAGTACTTC. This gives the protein CASSPRAGTGETQYF.

CDR3 amino acids: CASSEAPSQVNEQFF. The CDR3 DNA reads TGTGCCAGCAGTGAAGCGCCTAGTCAGGTAAATGAGCAGTTCTTC. This chain uses TRBV6-1 with TRBJ2-1; D gene unclear. The germline gives CDR1 MNHNS, CDR2 SASEGT. V was pared by 0 bases and J by 7 bases, with 13 bases between. The CDR3 covers 15 residues.

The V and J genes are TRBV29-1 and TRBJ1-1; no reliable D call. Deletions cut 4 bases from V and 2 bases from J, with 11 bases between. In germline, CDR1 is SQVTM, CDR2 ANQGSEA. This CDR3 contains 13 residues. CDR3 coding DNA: TGCAGCGTTGTTATAGGAGATAACACTGAAGCTTTCTTT. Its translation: CSVVIGDNTEAFF.

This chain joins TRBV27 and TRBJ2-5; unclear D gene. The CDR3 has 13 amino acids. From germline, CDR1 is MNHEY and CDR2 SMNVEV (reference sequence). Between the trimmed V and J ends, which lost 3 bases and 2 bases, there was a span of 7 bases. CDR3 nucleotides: TGTGCCAGCAGTTTTCTCGGTCAAGAGACCCAGTACTTC. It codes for CASSFLGQETQYF.

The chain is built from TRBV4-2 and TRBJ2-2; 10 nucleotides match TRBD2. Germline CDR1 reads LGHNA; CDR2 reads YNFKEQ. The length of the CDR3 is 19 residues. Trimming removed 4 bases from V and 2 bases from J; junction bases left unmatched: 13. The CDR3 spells CASSPSPRLAGQNTGELFF. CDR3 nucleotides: TGTGCCAGCAGCCCAAGTCCTCGACTAGCGGGTCAAAACACCGGGGAGCTGTTTTTT.

The CDR3 DNA sequence: TGCGCCAGCAGCCCAGGGGATCCCCCTAACTATGGCTACACCTTC. It translates to CASSPGDPPNYGYTF. The chain employs TRBV4-3 and TRBJ1-2, with D possibly matching TRBD1 (6 bases). CDR1 and CDR2 from the germline V gene are LGHNA and YSLEER. V shed 4 bases and J shed 0 bases, with 12 bases lying between them. The CDR3 covers 15 residues.

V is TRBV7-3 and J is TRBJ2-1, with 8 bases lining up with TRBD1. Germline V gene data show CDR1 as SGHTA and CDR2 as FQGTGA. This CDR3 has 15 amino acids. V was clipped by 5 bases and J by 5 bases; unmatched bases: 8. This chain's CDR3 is CASSPRTGKNNEQFF. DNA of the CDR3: TGTGCCAGCAGCCCAAGGACAGGGAAAAACAATGAGCAGTTCTTC.